This T cell receptor beta chain was documented in a study of CD8 T cells in Susac syndrome. Study results and caveats: Total CD8+ repertoires held some 15 Susac-specific public clones, while CD8+ TEMRA repertoires held 5 or 6.

RNA amounts of roughly 0.45 to 1 ug underwent reverse transcription with random hexamers. Using its own MiXCR run on the immunoSEQ multiplex PCR reads, TCRdb lists one record per CDR3 protein. The sample includes some 130,000 distinct CDR3 sequences, 95% seen only once; the top ten take roughly 0.2%. CDR3 length: 14 residues. In germline, CDR1 is SGHNT, CDR2 YYREEE (reference sequence). Trimming shortened V by 2 bases and J by 0 bases, and 8 bases separated the two germline ends. Notes on this clonotype: Its specificity is not known.

Peripheral blood CD8+ and CD4+ T cells were profiled by TCR beta sequencing. The chain recombines TRBV5-4 with TRBJ1-2; D might be TRBD1 (5 bases). What was sequenced was CD8+ T cells from PBMCs. The TCR comes from a human donor with Susac syndrome. The CDR3 sequence: CASSFDRANYGYTF. DNA of the CDR3: TGTGCCAGCAGCTTCGACAGAGCTAACTATGGCTACACCTTC. Looking up the rest from reference TRBV5-4 and TRBJ1-2 gives the full variable domain: ETGVTQSPTHLIKTRGQQVTLRCSSQSGHNTVSWYQQALGQGPQFIFQYYREEENGRGNFPPRFSGLQFPNYSSELNVNALELDDSALYLCASSFDRANYGYTFGSGTRLTVV.